What follows describes a single T cell receptor (beta chain). Its antigen remains unknown. This may come from a read error, since a much larger clone is one base off. The conserved closing phenylalanine or tryptophan is absent in this CDR3, likely reflecting a read error. Germline CDR1 reads SQVTM; CDR2 reads ANQGSEA. The CDR3 is 12 amino acids. V was trimmed by 3 bases and J by 6 bases, leaving 11 bases between them. This entry is derived from a study of Graves' ophthalmopathy and Graves' hyperthyroidism. General observations from the study: Between ophthalmopathy and stable hyperthyroidism, a 13-signature model drew a separation with just over 85% sensitivity and around 80% specificity. The majority of expanded thyroid clonotypes above 0.001 frequency also occurred in blood.

Lactation, pregnancy, uncontrolled infections and other autoimmune diseases were all grounds for excluding patients. The TCR beta CDR3 regions underwent amplification from RNA transcripts. The first round was an RT-PCR with HTBI primers, and the second round was a multiplex PCR. In TCRdb, the multiplex PCR reads were re-called with MiXCR into one record per CDR3 protein. The table has about 400,000 distinct CDR3 sequences, 15% seen once; the top ten hold 5.5% to 7%. The receptor's source is a woman under 30 with stable Graves' hyperthyroidism. The rearrangement joins TRBV29-1 to TRBJ1-2; D is unresolved. Sequencing input: peripheral blood. CDR3 sequence (DNA): TGCAGCGTTGATAGCCCAAGAAATGGCTACACCCTC. Protein sequence: CSVDSPRNGYTL.